The 22 T cell receptor beta chains given below trace back to one sample, sequenced in a study of T cell responses to AZD1222 COVID-19 vaccine. The assay was immunoSEQ multiplex PCR, and TCRdb's table has in-frame clones only and misses some. This repertoire shows tens of thousands of clones, roughly nine tenths found once; its top ten account for over 25%. The starting material was peripheral blood, obtained 28 days after the second AZD1222 dose. The receptors were sampled from an adult who received the AZD1222 COVID-19 vaccine.

The chain combines TRBV19 with TRBJ1-1, with unresolved D. Germline V CDR1 and CDR2: LNHDA, SQIVND (reference sequence). Trimming shortened V by 0 bases and J by 5 bases, and 10 bases separated the two germline ends. The CDR3 runs to 14 residues. The CDR3 reads CASSIEREWTEAFF. CDR3 DNA: TGTGCCAGTAGTATAGAAAGGGAGTGGACTGAAGCTTTCTTT.

The rearrangement joins TRBV18 to TRBJ1-3; D gene uncertain. This CDR3 is 15 amino acids long. The germline V gene encodes CDR1 KGHSH and CDR2 LQKENI. Trimming left V 3 bases short and J 3 bases short, with 12 bases between. The chain's CDR3 is CASSPQARGGNTIYF. The CDR3 region has the DNA TGTGCCAGCTCACCCCAGGCCAGAGGTGGAAACACCATATATTTT.

The V call is TRBV4-3, the J call TRBJ1-5, with D tentatively TRBD1 (6 bases). The V end was cut by 2 bases, the J end by 4 bases, with 12 bases between. The CDR3 contains 15 residues. CDR1 LGHNA and CDR2 YSLEER come from the germline V gene. For the CDR3, the DNA is TGCGCCAGCAGCCAAACCAGGGGAAATAATCAGCCCCAGCATTTT. This gives the protein CASSQTRGNNQPQHF.

V gene TRBV12-3 or TRBV12-4 combines with J gene TRBJ2-7; D not resolved. This CDR3 comprises 12 residues. The germline V and J ends were trimmed by 6 bases and 2 bases, with 8 bases remaining between them. The CDR3 coding sequence is TGTGCCAGCAGCCCTGGGGCCTACGAGCAGTACTTC. Translating gives CASSPGAYEQYF.

This chain links TRBV7-6 with TRBJ1-3, with D maybe TRBD1 (5 bases). The CDR3 has 16 residues. Germline CDR1 and CDR2: SGHVS and FNYEAQ. With 0 bases removed from V and 0 bases from J, the gap between germline ends came to 9 bases. The DNA of the CDR3 is TGTGCCAGCAGCTTAGCGGACACCTTCTCTGGAAACACCATATATTTT. It yields the protein CASSLADTFSGNTIYF.

The rearrangement links TRBV2 to TRBJ2-5; TRBD2 agrees at 12 bases. The CDR3 covers 15 residues. With 4 bases clipped from V and 4 bases from J, the junction kept 4 bases outside the gene matches. Germline CDR1 SNHLY, CDR2 FYNNEI. Here the CDR3 DNA reads TGTGCCAGCAGTGCCCTAGCGGGAGGGCGAGAGACCCAGTACTTC. This sequence encodes CASSALAGGRETQYF.

The rearrangement joins TRBV12-3 or TRBV12-4 to TRBJ2-7; D unclear. Trimming cost V 4 bases and J 3 bases, with 4 bases left between them. The CDR3 is made up of 11 amino acids. The CDR3, as DNA: TGTGCCAGCAGTTACCACTACGAGCAGTACTTC. It codes for CASSYHYEQYF.

The chain joins TRBV20-1 to TRBJ2-1; TRBD2 is a possible D gene (6 bases). This CDR3 is 15 amino acids long. Trimming stripped 3 bases from V and 4 bases from J, with 16 bases between. The germline V gene encodes CDR1 DFQATT and CDR2 SNEGSKA (reference sequence). CDR3 amino acids: CSASETSGGYNEQFF. The CDR3 nucleotides read TGCAGTGCTAGTGAGACTAGTGGGGGTTACAATGAGCAGTTCTTC.

This clone was observed a single time. J is TRBJ2-7 and V is TRBV20-1; D is unclear. Deletions cut 1 base from V and 5 bases from J, with 6 bases between. The CDR3 is 11 residues long. Germline V gives CDR1 DFQATT, CDR2 SNEGSKA (reference sequence). The CDR3 is CSARVAHEQYF. Written as DNA, the CDR3 is TGCAGTGCTAGAGTAGCCCACGAGCAGTACTTC.

This chain uses TRBV4-3 with TRBJ2-1; no reliable D call. Germline V lookup: CDR1 LGHNA, CDR2 YSLEER. CDR3 length equals 15 residues. Trimming stripped 2 bases from V and 9 bases from J, with 17 bases between. In DNA, the CDR3 is TGCGCCAGCAGCCAATTTTCCCCCGGGTATCCTGAGCAGTTCTTC. It specifies CASSQFSPGYPEQFF.

The chain is built from TRBV5-5 and TRBJ1-5; weak D call: TRBD1 (6 bases). V shed 2 bases and J shed 0 bases, with 15 bases lying between them. Looked up from germline, CDR1 is SGHKS and CDR2 is YYEKEE (reference sequence). This CDR3 is built from 17 residues. The CDR3 is CASSLRDTYYSNQPQHF. The CDR3 nucleotides read TGTGCCAGCAGCTTACGGGACACCTATTATAGCAATCAGCCCCAGCATTTT.

V usage is TRBV5-1 and J usage is TRBJ2-5, with D possibly being TRBD1 (7 bases). This CDR3 is 16 amino acids long. Trimming shortened V by 4 bases and J by 4 bases, and 20 bases separated the two germline ends. Germline lookup yields CDR1 SGHRS and CDR2 YFSETQ. CDR3 nucleotide sequence: TGCGCCAGCAGCCGAGACGGGGGACAGCCCTCAGAGACCCAGTACTTC. Its translation: CASSRDGGQPSETQYF.

The gene calls are TRBV5-1 and TRBJ1-6, with D tentatively TRBD1 (5 bases). Germline lookup yields CDR1 SGHRS and CDR2 YFSETQ. The CDR3 has 14 amino acids. Trimming removed 4 bases from V and 5 bases from J, with 10 bases in between. The CDR3 DNA follows: TGCGCCAGCAGCCAAGACAGCAATAATTCACCCCTCCACTTT. Encoded protein: CASSQDSNNSPLHF.

The chain employs TRBV18 and TRBJ1-5; the match to TRBD1 covers 9 bases. Per the germline V gene, CDR1 is KGHSH and CDR2 is LQKENI. The CDR3 runs to 15 residues. With V trimmed by 4 bases and J by 7 bases, 8 bases remained unmatched. The CDR3, as DNA: TGTGCCAGCTCACGCAGTTCACAGGGGGCCCAGCCCCAGCATTTT. Residues: CASSRSSQGAQPQHF.

A few counts support this clone. The chain has TRBV12-5 and TRBJ1-5; no definite D call. The CDR3 totals 16 residues. The germline V gene has CDR1 LGHNT and CDR2 FRNRAP. V shed 6 bases and J shed 3 bases, with 18 bases lying between them. The CDR3 protein is CASGPASRGDNQPQHF. CDR3 nucleotides: TGTGCTAGTGGCCCCGCCAGCCGGGGAGACAATCAGCCCCAGCATTTT.

The chain joins TRBV5-5 to TRBJ2-1; TRBD1 aligns across 9 bases. Germline CDR1 and CDR2: SGHKS and YYEKEE (reference sequence). Losses at the gene ends were 6 bases for V and 4 bases for J; bases not matched to a gene: 11. This CDR3 is built from 16 residues. The CDR3 sequence is CASIRDRVFSYNEQFF. CDR3 DNA: TGTGCCAGCATCCGGGACAGGGTGTTTTCTTACAATGAGCAGTTCTTC.

The chain links TRBV30 to TRBJ1-2, with TRBD1 identical over 9 bases. J was trimmed by 5 bases and V by 2 bases; bases with no gene match: 6. Germline values: CDR1 GTSNPN, CDR2 SVGIG (reference sequence). The CDR3 is made up of 14 amino acids. The DNA of the CDR3 is TGTGCCTGGAGTAAGGACAGGGGAGGTTATGGCTACACCTTC. It translates to CAWSKDRGGYGYTF.

The chain has TRBV28 and TRBJ1-6; TRBD1 is a possible D gene (5 bases). Germline assignment: CDR1 MDHEN and CDR2 SYDVKM. V was shortened by 8 bases and J by 8 bases, with 13 bases between the two germline ends. The length of the CDR3 is 13 residues. The CDR3 loop reads CASETIGDSPLHF. The CDR3, as DNA: TGTGCCAGCGAGACCATAGGGGATTCACCCCTCCACTTT. Using reference TRBV28 and TRBJ1-6 for the parts outside the CDR3, the full variable domain is DVKVTQSSRYLVKRTGEKVFLECVQDMDHENMFWYRQDPGLGLRLIYFSYDVKMKEKGDIPEGYSVSREKKERFSLILESASTNQTSMYLCASETIGDSPLHFGNGTRLTVT.

The genes are TRBV28 and TRBJ1-5, with TRBD1 as a possible D gene (5 bases). The CDR3 consists of 19 residues. CDR1 and CDR2 from the germline V gene are MDHEN and SYDVKM. V lost 6 bases, J lost 0 bases, and 24 bases lay in between. CDR3 residues: CASSPASDIRLYSNQPQHF. CDR3 nucleotide sequence: TGTGCCAGCAGCCCCGCGTCGGACATTAGACTATATAGCAATCAGCCCCAGCATTTT.

V gene TRBV2 combines with J gene TRBJ1-4; 9 bases agree with TRBD1. CDR3 length equals 12 residues. Germline-derived CDR1 and CDR2 are SNHLY and FYNNEI. Unmatched junction bases numbered 4, after V lost 9 bases and J lost 8 bases. CDR3 sequence (DNA): TGTGCCAGAGGACAGGGGAGGGAAAAACTGTTTTTT. Protein product: CARGQGREKLFF. Full variable domain (outside the CDR3, taken from reference TRBV2 and TRBJ1-4): EPEVTQTPSHQVTQMGQEVILRCVPISNHLYFYWYRQILGQKVEFLVSFYNNEISEKSEIFDDQFSVERPDGSNFTLKIRSTKLEDSAMYFCARGQGREKLFFGSGTQLSVL.

In its sample, this clone was seen once. The chain uses TRBV6-1 and TRBJ2-7, with 7 bases aligning to TRBD1. The CDR3 is made up of 15 amino acids. The J segment lost 3 bases and the V segment lost 3 bases, leaving 8 bases of the junction unmatched. Germline loops: CDR1 MNHNS, CDR2 SASEGT. The CDR3 DNA sequence: TGTGCCAGCAGTGACCCGGGACAGACCTTCTACGAGCAGTACTTC. This gives the protein CASSDPGQTFYEQYF.

The V gene is TRBV11-3, the J gene TRBJ2-1, with D unclear. The CDR3 loop spans 12 amino acids. Trimming stripped 6 bases from V and 4 bases from J, with 7 bases between. Per the germline V gene, CDR1 is SGHNT and CDR2 is YENEEA. The CDR3 DNA sequence: TGTGCCAGCAGGGGAAGGTACAATGAGCAGTTCTTC. This translates into CASRGRYNEQFF.